This T cell receptor beta chain derives from a study of T cells in Graves' hyperthyroidism and ophthalmopathy. Whole-study context: Peripheral blood was acquired at first diagnosis, ahead of any therapy whatsoever.

Source material for PBMCs was about 11 ml fresh peripheral blood. TCR beta CDR3 regions were amplified from RNA transcripts. In the first-round RT-PCR of the TCR CDR3, the HTBI primer set was used. MiXCR, run by TCRdb on the multiplex PCR reads, gives a single entry per CDR3 protein. The table lists hundreds of thousands of distinct CDR3 sequences, approximately 36% of them singletons, with around a third in the top ten. General observations from the study: Ophthalmopathy was model-predicted a median about 6.9 months pre-onset.

Comment on this clonotype: As yet, its antigen is unknown.

The CDR3 consists of 16 residues. The ends were cut back, 6 bases at V and 5 bases at J, with 20 bases in the middle. Germline loops: CDR1 SGHAT, CDR2 FQNNGV. The chain employs TRBV11-2 and TRBJ1-3; D is uncertain. Material: blood. The clonotype was recovered from a woman in her thirties or forties with Graves' hyperthyroidism. DNA of the CDR3: TGTGCCAGCAGTTTCTGGTTCACGAGGAGAAGAAACACCATATATTTT. It encodes CASSFWFTRRRNTIYF.